In this sample, the clone carrying this T cell receptor beta chain turned up a few times. The antigen is unknown. CDR1 is SGHDT and CDR2 is YYEEEE in the germline V gene. The CDR3 has 15 amino acids. V was clipped by 3 bases and J by 2 bases, with 14 bases between them. MiXCR was run by TCRdb on the reads, yielding one entry per CDR3 protein. The data show about 360,000 distinct CDR3 sequences, with just under 35% seen just once and about 13% held by the top ten. These data originate in a study of T cell repertoires in cytomegalovirus infection. Study background: Recently identified HLA-C-restricted CMV epitopes and well-studied HLA-B-restricted CMV epitopes were used by the study.

This TCR came from a human donor in good health (CMV status not recorded). Some clones in this sample may be carry-over from other donors' samples. This chain links TRBV5-6 with TRBJ2-5; D gene ambiguous. Sequencing was performed on cultured PBMCs, taken from culture after CMV antigen stimulation. Written as DNA, the CDR3 is TGTGCCAGCAGCTCAGGACGGATAGGACAAGAGACCCAGTACTTC. Translating gives CASSSGRIGQETQYF.